This T cell receptor (beta chain) was documented in a study of graft-versus-host responses after intestinal transplantation. Study-level information: Recipients had multivisceral, liver-intestinal, or isolated intestinal transplants. Notes on the study in general: After transplant, early declines in HvG clones were associated with peak levels of circulating GvH clones. When patients had graft-donor T cell macrochimerism, their allografts held high graft-versus-host to host-versus-graft clonal ratios. Present in recipient marrow, GvH clones included some that appeared first in ileum or blood.

Produced via immunoSEQ multiplex PCR; TCRdb's table is partial and in-frame only. The table lists about 64,000 clones, more than 90% of them singletons. Per the germline V gene, CDR1 is LNHNV and CDR2 is YYDKDF (reference sequence). CDR3 length: 17 residues. The V gene lost 0 bases and the J gene lost 8 bases, with 19 bases spanning the gap. With respect to this clone: Its target is unknown.

The sample consisted of unstimulated CD8+ T cells sorted from spleen or lymph node cells, taken before transplant. The rearrangement uses TRBV15 and TRBJ1-4; tentative D call: TRBD1 (6 bases). The receptor was derived from a human donor who was the organ donor for an intestinal transplant. CDR3: CATSRDPRGPVGEKLFF. As DNA, the CDR3 is TGTGCCACCAGCAGAGATCCCAGGGGCCCGGTAGGAGAAAAACTGTTTTTT.